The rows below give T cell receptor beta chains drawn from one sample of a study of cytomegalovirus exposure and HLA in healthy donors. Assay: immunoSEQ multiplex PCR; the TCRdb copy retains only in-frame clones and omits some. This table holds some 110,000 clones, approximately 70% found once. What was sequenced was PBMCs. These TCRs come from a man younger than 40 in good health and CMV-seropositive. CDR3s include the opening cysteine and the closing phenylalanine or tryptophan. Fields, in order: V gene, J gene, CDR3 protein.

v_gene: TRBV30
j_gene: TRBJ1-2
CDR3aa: CAWSRRGQDPGYTF

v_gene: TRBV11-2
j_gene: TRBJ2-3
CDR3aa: CASSLRGLAADTQYF

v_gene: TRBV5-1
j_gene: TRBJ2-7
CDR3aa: CASSSQGSSYEQYF

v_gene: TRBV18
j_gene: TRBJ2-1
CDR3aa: CASSGQNEQFF

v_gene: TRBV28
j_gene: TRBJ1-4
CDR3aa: CATENEKLFF

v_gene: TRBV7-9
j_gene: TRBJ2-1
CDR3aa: CASSLGQGVPNEQFF

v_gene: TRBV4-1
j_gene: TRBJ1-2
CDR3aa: CASSQGQARGYTF

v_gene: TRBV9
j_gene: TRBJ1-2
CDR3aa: CASNVAGVNYGYTF

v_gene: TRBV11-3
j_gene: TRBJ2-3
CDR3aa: CASTRGISTDTQYF

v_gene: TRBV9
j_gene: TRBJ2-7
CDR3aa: CASSSHRDTVYEQYF

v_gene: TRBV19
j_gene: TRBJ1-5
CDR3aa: CASRGTGDAGPQHF

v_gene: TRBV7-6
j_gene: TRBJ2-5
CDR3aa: CASSRDRGRTQYF

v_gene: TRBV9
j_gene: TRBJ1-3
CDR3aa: CASASGLTSGNTIYF

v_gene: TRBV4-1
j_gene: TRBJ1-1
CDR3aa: CASSQEGLMNTEAFF

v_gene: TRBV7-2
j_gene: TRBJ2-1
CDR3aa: CASSLRYSLMGRYNEQFF

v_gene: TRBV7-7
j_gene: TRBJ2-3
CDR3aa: CASSLEGLAGLYTQYF

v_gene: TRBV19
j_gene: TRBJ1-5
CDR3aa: CASSPTGARIGQPQHF

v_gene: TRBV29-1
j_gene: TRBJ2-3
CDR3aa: CSVGPQNRGFTQYF

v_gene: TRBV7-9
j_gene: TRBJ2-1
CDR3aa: CASSTTKDRPHEQFF

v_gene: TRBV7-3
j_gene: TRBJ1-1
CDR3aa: CASGTGNTEAFF

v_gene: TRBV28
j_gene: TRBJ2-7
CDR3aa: CASSPSGGDEQYF

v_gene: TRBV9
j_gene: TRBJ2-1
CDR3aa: CASSVGPVEPEQFF

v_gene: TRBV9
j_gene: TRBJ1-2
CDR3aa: CASREASGGYTF

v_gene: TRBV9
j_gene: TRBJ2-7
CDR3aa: CASSVGQGSGYEQYF

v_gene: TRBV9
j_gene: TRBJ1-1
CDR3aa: CASSADSGFTNTEAFF